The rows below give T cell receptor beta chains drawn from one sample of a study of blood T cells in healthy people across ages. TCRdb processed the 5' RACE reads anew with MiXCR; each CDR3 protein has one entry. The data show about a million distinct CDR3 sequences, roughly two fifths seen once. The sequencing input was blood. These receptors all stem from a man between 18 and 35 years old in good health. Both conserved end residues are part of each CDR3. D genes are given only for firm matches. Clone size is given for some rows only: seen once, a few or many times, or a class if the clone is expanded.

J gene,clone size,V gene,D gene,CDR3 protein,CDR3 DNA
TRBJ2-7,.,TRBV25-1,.,CASSESTGFSYEQYF,TGTGCCAGCAGTGAATCGACAGGCTTCTCCTACGAGCAGTACTTC
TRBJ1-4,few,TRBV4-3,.,CASSQDPGDQNEKLFF,TGCGCCAGCAGCCAAGACCCCGGGGACCAGAATGAAAAACTGTTTTTT
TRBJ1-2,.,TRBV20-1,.,CSARVSANYGYTF,TGCAGTGCTAGAGTGTCAGCTAACTATGGCTACACCTTC
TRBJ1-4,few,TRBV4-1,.,CASSQGLREKLFF,TGCGCCAGCAGCCAAGGGTTACGTGAAAAACTGTTTTTT
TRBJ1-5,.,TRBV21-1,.,CASSIPDRGNQPQHF,TGTGCCAGCAGCATTCCGGACAGGGGCAATCAGCCCCAGCATTTT
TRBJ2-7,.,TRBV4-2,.,CASSESNGGPRSYEQYF,TGTGCCAGCAGCGAAAGCAATGGGGGGCCCCGCTCCTACGAGCAGTACTTC
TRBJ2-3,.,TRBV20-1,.,CSASGVGDTQYF,TGCAGTGCCTCAGGGGTTGGTGATACGCAGTATTTT
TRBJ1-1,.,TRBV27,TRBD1,CASREGAGGEAFF,TGTGCCAGCAGAGAGGGAGCAGGGGGCGAAGCTTTCTTT
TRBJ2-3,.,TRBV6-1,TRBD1,CASWYPGTGKLDTQYF,TGTGCCAGCTGGTATCCTGGGACAGGGAAATTGGATACGCAGTATTTT
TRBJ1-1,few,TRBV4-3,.,CASSQGAETEAFF,TGCGCCAGCAGCCAAGGAGCGGAAACGGAAGCTTTCTTT
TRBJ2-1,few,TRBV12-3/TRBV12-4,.,CASSLGDTGYNEQFF,TGTGCCAGCAGTTTGGGGGACACTGGTTACAATGAGCAGTTCTTC
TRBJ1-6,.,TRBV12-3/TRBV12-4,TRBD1,CASTQPGQKNSPLHF,TGTGCCAGCACCCAACCGGGACAGAAAAATTCACCCCTCCACTTT
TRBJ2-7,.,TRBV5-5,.,CASSAGTANEQYF,TGTGCCAGCAGCGCCGGGACGGCTAACGAGCAGTACTTC
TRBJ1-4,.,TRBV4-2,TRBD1,CASSQEGQLTTNEKLFF,TGTGCCAGCAGCCAAGAGGGACAGCTTACAACTAATGAAAAACTGTTTTTT
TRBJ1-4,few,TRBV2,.,CASSPEKLFF,TGTGCCAGCAGTCCCGAAAAACTGTTTTTT
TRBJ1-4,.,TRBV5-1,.,CASSLRTRSTNEKLFF,TGCGCCAGCAGCTTAAGGACTCGTTCAACTAATGAAAAACTGTTTTTT
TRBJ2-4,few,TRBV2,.,CASSGSGGRKNIQYF,TGTGCCAGCAGTGGTAGCGGAGGGCGAAAAAACATTCAGTACTTC
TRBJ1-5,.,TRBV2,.,CASSERAGPYSNQPQHF,TGTGCCAGCAGTGAAAGGGCAGGGCCCTATAGCAATCAGCCCCAGCATTTT
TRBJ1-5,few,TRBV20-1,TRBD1,CSARATGARNQPQHF,TGCAGTGCTAGAGCCACAGGGGCCCGCAATCAGCCCCAGCATTTT
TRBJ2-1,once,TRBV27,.,CASSSQSGVGNEQFF,TGTGCCAGCAGTTCCCAATCGGGAGTGGGGAATGAGCAGTTCTTC
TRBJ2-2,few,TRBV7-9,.,CASGDRGRNTGELFF,TGTGCCAGTGGCGATCGGGGGCGAAATACCGGGGAGCTGTTTTTT
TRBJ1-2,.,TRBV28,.,CASSPRTGIGLYYGYTF,TGTGCCAGCAGTCCCCGGACCGGGATTGGTCTATACTATGGCTACACCTTC
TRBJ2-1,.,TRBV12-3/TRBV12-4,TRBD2,CASSLVTGGHPNEQFF,TGTGCCAGCAGTTTAGTTACGGGGGGGCATCCCAATGAGCAGTTCTTC
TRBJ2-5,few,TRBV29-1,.,CSAQETEETQYF,TGCAGCGCCCAAGAAACTGAAGAGACCCAGTACTTC
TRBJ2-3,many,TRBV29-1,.,CSVGYGVKDTQYF,TGCAGCGTTGGTTACGGGGTTAAAGATACGCAGTATTTT
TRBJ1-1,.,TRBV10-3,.,CAISSTGWNTEAFF,TGTGCCATCAGTAGTACGGGGTGGAACACTGAAGCTTTCTTT
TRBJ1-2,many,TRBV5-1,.,CASSLVLDYGYTF,TGCGCCAGCAGCTTGGTGTTAGATTATGGCTACACCTTC
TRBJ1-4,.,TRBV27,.,CASSPAGGPNEKLFF,TGTGCCAGCAGTCCGGCGGGGGGACCTAATGAAAAACTGTTTTTT
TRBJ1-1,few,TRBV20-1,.,CSARQGRANTEAFF,TGCAGTGCTAGGCAGGGACGGGCGAACACTGAAGCTTTCTTT
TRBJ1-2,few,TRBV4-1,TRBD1,CASSLQGYHTF,TGCGCCAGCAGCCTACAGGGGTACCACACCTTC
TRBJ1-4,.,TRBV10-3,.,CAISETGGKATNEKLFF,TGTGCCATCAGTGAGACCGGGGGGAAGGCAACTAATGAAAAACTGTTTTTT
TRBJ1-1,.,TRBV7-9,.,CASSFLSVNEAFF,TGTGCCAGCAGCTTCTTGTCGGTAAACGAAGCTTTCTTT
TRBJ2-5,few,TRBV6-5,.,CASGPRGVEETQYF,TGTGCCAGCGGACCCAGAGGGGTGGAAGAGACCCAGTACTTC
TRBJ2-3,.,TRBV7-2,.,CASLDRGFTDTQYF,TGTGCCAGCTTAGATCGGGGGTTCACAGATACGCAGTATTTT
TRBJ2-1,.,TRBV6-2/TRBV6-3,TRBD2,CASTTGTSVGEQFF,TGTGCCAGCACCACCGGGACTAGCGTAGGTGAGCAGTTCTTC
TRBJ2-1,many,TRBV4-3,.,CASSQDLGNEQFF,TGCGCCAGCAGCCAAGATCTGGGCAATGAGCAGTTCTTC
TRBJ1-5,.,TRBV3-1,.,CASSQDSGGYNQPQHF,TGTGCCAGCAGCCAAGATTCGGGGGGCTACAATCAGCCCCAGCATTTT
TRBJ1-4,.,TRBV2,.,CASKNQGVNEKLFF,TGTGCCAGCAAGAATCAAGGGGTTAATGAAAAACTGTTTTTT
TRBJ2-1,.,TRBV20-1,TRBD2,CSANGETSGGTSYNEQFF,TGCAGTGCTAATGGGGAGACTAGCGGGGGGACCTCCTACAATGAGCAGTTCTTC
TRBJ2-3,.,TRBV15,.,CATSRVNGTKSTDTQYF,TGTGCCACCAGCAGAGTTAACGGGACCAAAAGCACAGATACGCAGTATTTT
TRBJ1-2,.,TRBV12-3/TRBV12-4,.,CAGSLREHYGYTF,TGTGCCGGCAGCCTCAGGGAGCACTATGGCTACACCTTC
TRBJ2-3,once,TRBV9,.,CVSSVEDGSTDTQYF,TGTGTTAGCAGCGTAGAGGACGGAAGCACAGATACGCAGTATTTT
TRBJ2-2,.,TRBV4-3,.,CASSPRTGLVTGELFF,TGCGCCAGCAGCCCGAGAACCGGGCTAGTCACCGGGGAGCTGTTTTTT
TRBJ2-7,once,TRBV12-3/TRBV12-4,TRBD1,CASSATRQGFYNEQYF,TGTGCCAGCAGTGCCACGAGACAGGGGTTCTACAATGAGCAGTACTTC
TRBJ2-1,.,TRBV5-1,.,CASSLVQASYNEQFF,TGCGCCAGCAGCTTGGTGCAGGCCTCCTACAATGAGCAGTTCTTC
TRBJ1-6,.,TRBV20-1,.,CSARRERDGYSPIHF,TGCAGTGCTAGGCGCGAACGGGACGGGTATTCACCCATCCACTTT
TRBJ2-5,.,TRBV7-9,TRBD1,CASSKTTGALQETQYF,TGTGCCAGCAGCAAAACCACAGGGGCCCTCCAAGAGACCCAGTACTTC
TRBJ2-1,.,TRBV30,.,CAWSVRAGGYEQFF,TGTGCCTGGAGTGTACGAGCGGGTGGATATGAGCAGTTCTTC
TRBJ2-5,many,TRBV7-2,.,CASSLGLGGRNEQYF,TGTGCCAGCAGCTTAGGACTCGGGGGTCGGAATGAGCAGTACTTC
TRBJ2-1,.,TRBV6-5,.,CASSYDGDEQLF,TGTGCCAGCAGTTATGACGGGGATGAGCAGTTATTC
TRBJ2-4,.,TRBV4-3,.,CASSQGGDLNIQYF,TGCGCCAGCAGCCAAGGCGGGGACTTGAACATTCAGTACTTC
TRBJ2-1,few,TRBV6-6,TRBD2,CASSYPAGDVVNEQFF,TGTGCCAGCAGTTACCCAGCGGGGGATGTCGTCAATGAGCAGTTCTTC
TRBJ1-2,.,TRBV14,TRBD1,CASSPFGQGGYTF,TGTGCCAGCAGCCCTTTCGGACAGGGGGGCTACACCTTC
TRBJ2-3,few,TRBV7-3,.,CASRDTTSTDTQYF,TGTGCCAGCAGGGACACTACTAGCACAGATACGCAGTATTTT
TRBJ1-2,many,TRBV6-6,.,CASSYSKSNGPYTF,TGTGCCAGCAGTTACTCGAAATCCAACGGACCCTACACCTTC
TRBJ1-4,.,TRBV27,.,CANIRPSREYTTNEKLFF,TGTGCCAACATCAGACCTTCCCGGGAATATACGACTAATGAAAAACTGTTTTTT
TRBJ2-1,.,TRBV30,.,CAWSASSPRTYNEQFF,TGTGCCTGGAGTGCCTCTAGCCCCCGGACCTACAATGAGCAGTTCTTC
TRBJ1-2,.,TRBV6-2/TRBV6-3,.,CASSSLRPTANYGYTF,TGTGCCAGCAGCTCTCTAAGACCGACAGCTAACTATGGCTACACCTTC
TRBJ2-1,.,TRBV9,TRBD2,CASSAIAGTYIEQFF,TGTGCCAGCAGCGCCATAGCGGGGACGTACATTGAGCAGTTCTTC
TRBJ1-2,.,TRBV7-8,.,CASSLHSTYGYTF,TGTGCCAGCAGCTTACACAGTACCTATGGCTACACCTTC